This T cell receptor (beta chain) was found in a study of T cell repertoires in cytomegalovirus infection. TCRdb recomputed calls from the reads with MiXCR, one row per CDR3 protein. The sample yields some 230,000 distinct CDR3 sequences, approximately 22% seen once. The germline V gene encodes CDR1 MGHRA and CDR2 YSYEKL. This CDR3 region has 14 residues. For this clonotype: Germline and junction disagree at one end, which may indicate a read error.

The clonotype comes from a human donor in good health (CMV status not recorded). Some clones in this sample may be carry-over from other donors' samples. Material: CD8+ T cells from PBMCs. The genes are TRBV4-1 and TRBJ1-2; D is possibly TRBD1 (5 bases). The CDR3 DNA reads TGCCCCAGCAGCCAAATCGACAGAGACTATGGCTACACCTTC. It is translated as CPSSQIDRDYGYTF.